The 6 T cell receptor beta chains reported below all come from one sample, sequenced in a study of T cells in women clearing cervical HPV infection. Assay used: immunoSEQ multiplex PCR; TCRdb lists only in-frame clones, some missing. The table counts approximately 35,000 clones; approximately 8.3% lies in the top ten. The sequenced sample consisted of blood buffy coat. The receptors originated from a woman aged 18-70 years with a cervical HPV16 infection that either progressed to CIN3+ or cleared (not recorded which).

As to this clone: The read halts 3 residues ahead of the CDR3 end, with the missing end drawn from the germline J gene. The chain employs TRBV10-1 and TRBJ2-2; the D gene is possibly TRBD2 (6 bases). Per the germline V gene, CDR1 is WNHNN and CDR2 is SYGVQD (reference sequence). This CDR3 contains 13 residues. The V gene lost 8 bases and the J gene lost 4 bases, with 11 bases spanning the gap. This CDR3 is CASGNSGTGELFF. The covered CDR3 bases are TGCGCCAGCGGCAATAGCGGCACCGGGGAG.

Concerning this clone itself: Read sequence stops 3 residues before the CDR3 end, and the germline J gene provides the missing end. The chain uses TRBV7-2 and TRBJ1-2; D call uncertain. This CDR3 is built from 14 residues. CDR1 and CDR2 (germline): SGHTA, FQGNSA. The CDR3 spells CASSLDAGYNDYTF. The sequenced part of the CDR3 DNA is TGTGCCAGCAGCTTAGACGCAGGTTACAATGAC.

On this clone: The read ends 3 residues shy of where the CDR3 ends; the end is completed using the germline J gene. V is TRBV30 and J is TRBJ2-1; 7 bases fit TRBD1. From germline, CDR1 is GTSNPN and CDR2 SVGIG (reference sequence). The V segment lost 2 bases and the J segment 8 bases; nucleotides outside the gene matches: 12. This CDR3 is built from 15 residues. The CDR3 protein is CAWSTTRQGRDEQFF. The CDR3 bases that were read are TGTGCCTGGAGTACCACGAGACAGGGCAGGGATGAG.

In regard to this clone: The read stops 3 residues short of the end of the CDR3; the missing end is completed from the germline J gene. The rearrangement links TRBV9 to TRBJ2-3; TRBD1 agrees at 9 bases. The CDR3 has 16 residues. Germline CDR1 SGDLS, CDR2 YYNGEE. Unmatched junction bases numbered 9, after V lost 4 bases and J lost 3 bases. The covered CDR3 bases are TGTGCCAGCAGCACCCGCACAGGGGGCAAGACAGATACG. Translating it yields CASSTRTGGKTDT. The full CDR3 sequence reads CASSTRTGGKTDTQYF.

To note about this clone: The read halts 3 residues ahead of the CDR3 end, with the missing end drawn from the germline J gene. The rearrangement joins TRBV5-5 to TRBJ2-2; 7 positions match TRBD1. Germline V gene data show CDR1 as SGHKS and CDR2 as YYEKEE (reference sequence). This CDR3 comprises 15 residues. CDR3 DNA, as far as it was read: TGTGCCAGCAGTTTGAAGGGGGCGCAAGGTGAAAAG. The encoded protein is CASSLKGAQGEK. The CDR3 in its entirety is CASSLKGAQGEKLFF.

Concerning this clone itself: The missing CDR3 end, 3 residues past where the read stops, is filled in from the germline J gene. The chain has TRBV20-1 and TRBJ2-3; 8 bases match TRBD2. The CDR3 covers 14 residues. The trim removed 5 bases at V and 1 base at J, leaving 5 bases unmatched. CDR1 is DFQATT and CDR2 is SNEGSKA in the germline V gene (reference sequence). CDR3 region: CSAESGRGTDTQYF. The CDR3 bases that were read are TGCAGTGCTGAAAGCGGGAGAGGCACAGATACG.